This entry describes one T cell receptor beta chain. This receptor's antigen is unknown. Base qualities are not at hand, and no much larger clone is one base apart. The data belong to a study of naive and memory T cell subsets (dated 2017 in TCRdb). In terms of the full investigation: The study applied an open-source, UMI-based TCR alpha and beta sequencing pipeline to sorted naive and memory peripheral blood T cell subsets. Complete agreement was observed between the functional CMV T cell responses and the IgG serology results. RNA was DNase-treated and reverse transcribed with TCR constant-region primers, mostly using SuperScript III.

Library preparation was by UMI-ligation and nested PCR. An equimolar mix of two oligonucleotides covering both TRBC1 and TRBC2 was used as the beta constant-region primer. A single-stranded oligonucleotide containing the SP2 primer and a 12-nucleotide UMI was joined to the 3' end of the cDNA by T4 RNA ligase 1. The ligated cDNA went through four rounds of PCR with nested alpha and beta constant-region primers together with the SP2 primer. The ligation reaction was incubated at 16°C for roughly 18-24 hours. To avoid over-amplification, PCR2 was usually performed as a SYBR Green qPCR and halted once a predetermined threshold was reached. Agencourt AMPure XP magnetic beads were used for all purifications after the first. Library quantification was done by Qubit, followed by a TapeStation check on which the main peak was expected at around 650 bp. Pooled libraries were sequenced on an Illumina MiSeq with v2 2x251 paired-end kits, typically giving about 0.9-2.1 million reads per sample. Each sample library was pooled at around 4.1 nM, and about 4.5-7.5% PhiX was included to improve cluster recognition. Turning to the authors' computational methods: Decombinator assigned V and J genes to Demultiplexor-processed FASTQ reads by tag matching, allowing a single base-pair mismatch. By using UMIs, Collapsinator corrected both sequencing errors and the frequency errors caused by PCR heterogeneity. CDR3Translator translated TCRs and extracted CDR3s from the conserved cysteine to the FGXG phenylalanine, flagging non-productive sequences. Gini, Shannon entropy and inverse Simpson indices were computed after subsampling the repertoires to the same number of UMI-defined TCRs. Clonotype abundance distributions were fitted to a power law by maximum likelihood within the linear range. Similar UMI counts, unique TCR numbers and clonal distributions were obtained with the pipeline and with MIGEC on one naive CD8 sample. In one analysis, naive TCRs also found in any memory subset of the same donor were removed from the naive repertoire. Repertoires were searched for around 7,300 CMV-associated CDR3 sequences compiled from VDJdb and a published dataset. TCRdb cleaned the public reads at Q25 with fastp, built clones with MiXCR and kept in-frame beta chains. Rows are combined by CDR3 protein, so each entry shows the most common genes and DNA. TCRdb assigned the V and J calls; the authors' analysis was not used. The sample table shows about 150,000 distinct CDR3 sequences, and 15% to 20% are seen once. Together, the top ten hold about 0.14% of the sample.

From the second PCR step on, the TCR alpha and beta chain libraries were amplified in separate reactions. The CMV status of each donor was determined by measuring IFNgamma production from CD4+ T cells after fresh PBMCs had been stimulated overnight with CMV viral lysate. CD4 T cells were positively selected with Miltenyi beads, followed by positive selection of CD8 T cells from the CD4-negative fraction. After staining for CD3, CD4, CD8, CD45RA, CD27 and a live/dead dye, cells were sorted on a BD Aria II into four subsets based on CD45RA and CD27. A few healthy volunteers provided blood, and each donor's sample was split into CD4 and CD8 T cells and then further divided into four differentiation subsets. About 130 ml of peripheral blood was collected from each donor, and PBMC were isolated by Ficoll-Paque PLUS density-gradient centrifugation. Sorted cells were lysed in RLT buffer, and RNA was extracted with a Qiagen RNeasy kit and stored at -80°C.

Overall results and qualifications from the work: A power law was followed by TCR abundance, with an exponent that differed between naive and memory subsets but was consistent across the three individuals. Following error correction, more than 95% of naive TCR sequences occurred only once, which made naive abundance distributions much steeper than those of memory subsets. Naive repertoires, especially CD8, contained a few larger clonotypes, possibly memory cells re-expressing CD45RA. No ground truth was available to validate the repertoire findings for the naive and memory subsets. RNA-based TCR counts may be influenced by expression changes linked to T cell activation and differentiation. In both CD4 and CD8 cells, going from naive through CM, EM and EMRA, the Gini index went up while Shannon and inverse Simpson diversity went down. Each clonotype was defined as a single alpha or beta chain sequence rather than as a paired alpha/beta receptor.

Based on the germline V gene, the CDR1 and CDR2 sequences are SGHRS and YFSETQ. From its cysteine to its phenylalanine, the CDR3 spans 15 amino acids. Only CDR3 DNA is held: 45 bases, read in frame from base 1. The germline V and J ends show losses of 0 bases and 8 bases respectively, and no gene match explains 8 bases of the junction. This clonotype was obtained from a human donor in good health. The rearranged chain carries TRBV5-1 and TRBJ2-1; a stretch of 7 junction bases matches TRBD1. Material: naive CD4+ T cells from blood. The cell subset or site label on this specimen signifies: naive T cells, CD45RA high CD27+. The CDR3 region: CASSLVRQGEDEQFF. The nucleotides are TGCGCCAGCAGCTTGGTTCGACAGGGTGAGGATGAGCAGTTCTTC.